These 16 T cell receptor beta chains were sequenced from one sample in a study of technical replicates of blood from several donors. TCRdb keeps only in-frame clones here, not all; method: immunoSEQ multiplex PCR. The sample yields around 80,000 clones, more than 95% seen once. The specimen was T cells isolated from PBMCs. These receptors all come from a human donor in good health.

The CDR3 DNA is TGTGCCTGGGTGACAGGGAGGGAGCAGTACTTC. Translation gives CAWVTGREQYF. The chain has TRBV30 and TRBJ2-7; D is possibly TRBD1 (7 bases). Germline-derived CDR1 and CDR2 are GTSNPN and SVGIG (reference sequence). The V and J ends lost 5 bases and 7 bases respectively, with 12 bases between them. The CDR3 runs to 11 residues.

This rearrangement joins TRBV28 to TRBJ2-1; TRBD1 matches at 8 bases. The CDR3 runs to 15 residues. J was trimmed by 7 bases and V by 3 bases; bases with no gene match: 8. CDR1 is MDHEN, CDR2 SYDVKM, per germline. CDR3 in amino acids: CASSFAAGGSNEQFF. The CDR3 nucleotides are TGTGCCAGCAGTTTCGCGGCAGGGGGCTCGAATGAGCAGTTCTTC.

The rearrangement joins TRBV19 to TRBJ1-1; possible D gene TRBD1, 6 bases. This CDR3 is built from 18 residues. CDR1 LNHDA and CDR2 SQIVND come from the germline V gene (reference sequence). Trimming pared 1 base from V and 1 base from J, leaving 19 bases between. CDR3 protein: CASSIGRGYGTSNTEAFF. The DNA of the CDR3 is TGTGCCAGTAGTATAGGAAGGGGGTACGGGACCTCGAACACTGAAGCTTTCTTT.

This chain uses TRBV15 with TRBJ1-2; no clear D gene. V shed 1 base and J shed 6 bases, with 9 bases lying between them. The CDR3 has 13 amino acids. Germline V CDR1 and CDR2: LNHNV, YYDKDF (reference sequence). The CDR3 spells CATSRAPADGYTF. Written as DNA, the CDR3 is TGTGCCACCAGCAGAGCCCCCGCGGATGGCTACACCTTC.

This clone appeared once. V gene TRBV11-1 combines with J gene TRBJ2-3; tentatively, D is TRBD2 (6 bases). This CDR3 is built from 16 residues. Trimming cost V 5 bases and J 1 base, with 16 bases left between them. Germline-derived CDR1 and CDR2 are SGHAT and FQDESV (reference sequence). The DNA of the CDR3 is TGTGCCAGCAGCCGTATTAATTCGGGAGGCACAGATACGCAGTATTTT. Translating gives CASSRINSGGTDTQYF.

This chain joins TRBV4-1 and TRBJ2-3; 7 bases agree with TRBD2. Germline V gives CDR1 MGHRA, CDR2 YSYEKL. V was clipped by 4 bases and J by 3 bases; unmatched bases: 7. This CDR3 region has 15 residues. In DNA form, the CDR3 reads TGCGCCAGCAGCCTGAAAGCCGGGGGGACAGATACGCAGTATTTT. Translating it yields CASSLKAGGTDTQYF.

The chain links TRBV29-1 to TRBJ2-7; 10 nucleotides match TRBD1. J was trimmed by 2 bases and V by 1 base; bases with no gene match: 5. This CDR3 spans 15 amino acids. Germline V lookup: CDR1 SQVTM, CDR2 ANQGSEA. The CDR3 sequence: CSVEGGDRGTYEQYF. The CDR3 nucleotides are TGCAGCGTTGAAGGAGGGGACAGGGGCACCTACGAGCAGTACTTC.

The gene calls are TRBV28 and TRBJ2-7, with 8 positions matching TRBD1. The germline V gene encodes CDR1 MDHEN and CDR2 SYDVKM. This CDR3 region has 14 residues. Trimming cost V 6 bases and J 7 bases; bases outside gene matches: 11. CDR3 amino acids: CASRRYRGEWEQYF. DNA of the CDR3: TGTGCCAGCAGACGGTACAGGGGGGAGTGGGAGCAGTACTTC.

The chain is built from TRBV28 and TRBJ2-1; 9 bases are shared with TRBD1. V lost 6 bases to trimming and J lost 8 bases; unmatched junction nucleotides: 20. The CDR3 contains 18 residues. CDR1 and CDR2 from the germline V gene are MDHEN and SYDVKM. The CDR3 nucleotides read TGTGCCAGCAGCCTCCAGGCCGGGACAGGGCTCTTTGTCGATGAGCAGTTCTTC. Its protein is CASSLQAGTGLFVDEQFF.

This chain joins TRBV28 and TRBJ1-2, with a tentative D call TRBD1 (6 bases). The CDR3 is 14 amino acids. Trimming removed 2 bases from V and 8 bases from J, with 15 bases in between. Germline V lookup: CDR1 MDHEN, CDR2 SYDVKM. The CDR3 spells CASSLTGNRRGYTF. In DNA, the CDR3 is TGTGCCAGCAGTTTAACAGGGAATCGAAGGGGCTACACCTTC.

The chain is built from TRBV6-5 and TRBJ2-7; D possibly corresponds to TRBD1 (6 bases). This CDR3 spans 15 amino acids. Germline V gives CDR1 MNHEY, CDR2 SVGAGI. The V end was cut by 2 bases, the J end by 3 bases, with 14 bases between. The CDR3 DNA sequence: TGTGCCAGCAGTTACCAACAGGGCCACTACTACGAGCAGTACTTC. As protein: CASSYQQGHYYEQYF.

V usage is TRBV19 and J usage is TRBJ1-5; the D gene is possibly TRBD1 (5 bases). Germline CDR1 and CDR2: LNHDA and SQIVND (reference sequence). CDR3 size: 13 residues. V was trimmed by 8 bases and J by 0 bases, leaving 8 bases between them. The CDR3, as DNA: TGTGCCAGTTGGGACTATAGCAATCAGCCCCAGCATTTT. Protein sequence: CASWDYSNQPQHF.

V gene TRBV7-9 combines with J gene TRBJ1-1; 7 nucleotides align to TRBD1. This CDR3 region has 15 residues. Germline CDR1 is SEHNR and CDR2 is FQNEAQ (reference sequence). With V trimmed by 7 bases and J by 2 bases, 10 bases remained unmatched. The CDR3 reads CASTPRGDRNTEAFF. The DNA of the CDR3 is TGTGCCAGCACCCCCAGGGGGGACCGCAACACTGAAGCTTTCTTT. The variable domain in full, with the rest retrieved from reference TRBV7-9 and TRBJ1-1, is DTGVSQNPRHKITKRGQNVTFRCDPISEHNRLYWYRQTLGQGPEFLTYFQNEAQLEKSRLLSDRFSAERPKGSFSTLEIQRTEQGDSAMYLCASTPRGDRNTEAFFGQGTRLTVV.

CDR3 coding DNA: TGTGCCAGCAGCTTAGTTGAGGTCGGGACAGGCACAGATACGCAGTATTTT. Protein product: CASSLVEVGTGTDTQYF. V and J are TRBV7-2 and TRBJ2-3, with TRBD1 matching over 7 bases. V trimming: 1 base; J trimming: 1 base; junction bases outside the gene matches: 8. This CDR3 contains 17 residues. Germline CDR1 SGHTA, CDR2 FQGNSA.

The J gene is TRBJ2-4, the V gene TRBV5-4; 10 nucleotides match TRBD1. The CDR3 is made up of 15 amino acids. CDR1 SGHNT and CDR2 YYREEE come from the germline V gene (reference sequence). Trimming cost V 4 bases and J 7 bases; bases outside gene matches: 8. The CDR3 region has the DNA TGTGCCAGCAGCGCGGGACAGGGGTCGGAGAACATTCAGTACTTC. Protein sequence: CASSAGQGSENIQYF. The entire variable domain, with the rest obtained from reference TRBV5-4 and TRBJ2-4, is as follows: ETGVTQSPTHLIKTRGQQVTLRCSSQSGHNTVSWYQQALGQGPQFIFQYYREEENGRGNFPPRFSGLQFPNYSSELNVNALELDDSALYLCASSAGQGSENIQYFGAGTRLSVL.

J is TRBJ2-5 and V is TRBV7-9, with 7 bases lining up with TRBD1. V lost 7 bases to trimming and J lost 1 base; unmatched junction nucleotides: 3. Germline CDR1 and CDR2: SEHNR and FQNEAQ (reference sequence). The CDR3 sequence is 13 residues long. The CDR3 DNA sequence: TGTGCCAGCACCAGGGACAGCCAAGAGACCCAGTACTTC. Protein product: CASTRDSQETQYF.